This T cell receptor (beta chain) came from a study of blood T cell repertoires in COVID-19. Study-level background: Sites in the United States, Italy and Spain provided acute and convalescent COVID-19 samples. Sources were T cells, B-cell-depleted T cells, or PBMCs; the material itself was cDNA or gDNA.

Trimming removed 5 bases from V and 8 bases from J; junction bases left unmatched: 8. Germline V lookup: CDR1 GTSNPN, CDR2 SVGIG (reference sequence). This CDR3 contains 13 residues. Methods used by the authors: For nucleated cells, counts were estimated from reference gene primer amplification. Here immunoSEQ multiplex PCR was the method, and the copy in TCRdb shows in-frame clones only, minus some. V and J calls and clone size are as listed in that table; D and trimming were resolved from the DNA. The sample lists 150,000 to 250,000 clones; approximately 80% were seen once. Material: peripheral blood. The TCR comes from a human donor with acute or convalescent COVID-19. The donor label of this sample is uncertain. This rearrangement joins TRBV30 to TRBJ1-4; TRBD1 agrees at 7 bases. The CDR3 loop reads CAWARDSGEKLFF. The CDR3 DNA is TGTGCCTGGGCCCGGGACAGCGGAGAAAAACTGTTTTTT.